This TCR beta chain stems from a study of spatial heterogeneity in lung cancer. Findings and limits, study-wide: Tracking of tumor mutation counts was seen in expanded intratumoral alpha and beta TCR counts.

This clonotype has a count of ten or more. Its matching antigen is unknown. Single TCR cDNA molecules each had their own unique molecular identifier. TCRdb processed the 5' RACE reads anew with MiXCR; each CDR3 protein has one entry. This sample has around 100,000 distinct CDR3 sequences, with approximately 4.7% found just once. Time point here: sample taken at primary tumor resection. Donation came from about 72 patients with untreated early-stage non-small cell lung cancer. Whole RNA, which was extracted from tumor, nontumor lung tissue or frozen PBMC, was sequenced without any cell sorting. The sequence derives from a male donor with early-stage non-small cell lung cancer. The material was lung tumor tissue, obtained at surgery.

The CDR3 protein is CASRFAPAGDQETQYF. The DNA of the CDR3 is TGTGCCAGCAGGTTCGCTCCGGCGGGAGACCAAGAGACCCAGTACTTC. The V and J genes are TRBV7-9 and TRBJ2-5, with 7 bases aligning to TRBD2. There are 16 residues in the CDR3. The ends lost 6 bases at V and 0 bases at J; junction bases unmatched: 10. Germline V gene lookup returns CDR1 SEHNR and CDR2 FQNEAQ (reference sequence).